These T cell receptor beta chains were read from a single sample in a study of blood T cell repertoires in COVID-19. The repertoire was sequenced with immunoSEQ multiplex PCR; TCRdb's copy has only in-frame clones and lacks some. The repertoire holds more than 100,000 clones, with roughly 83% as singletons. Sequencing input: peripheral blood. The receptor set was obtained from a woman of 80 years or more with acute or convalescent COVID-19. Each CDR3 is given with its conserved first and last residue. Each record gives: D gene, V gene, J gene, clone size, CDR3 protein, CDR3 DNA. A D gene is named only where the DNA matches it firmly. Expanded clones are given a class, and other clones once, few, many or no size at all.

>NA|TRBV5-4|TRBJ1-2|few
CASSMGGGALAYTF
TGTGCCAGCAGCATGGGTGGGGGGGCGCTCGCCTACACCTTC
>NA|TRBV7-2|TRBJ2-1|once
CASSPGLGGGEQFF
TGTGCCAGCAGCCCAGGCTTAGGCGGGGGCGAGCAGTTCTTC
>TRBD1|TRBV14|TRBJ2-4|NA
CASSQEDRGFDIQYF
TGTGCCAGCAGCCAGGAGGACAGGGGGTTTGACATTCAGTACTTC
>NA|TRBV5-5|TRBJ1-6|NA
CASSVVLPDSNSPLHF
TGTGCCAGCAGCGTTGTCCTTCCCGACTCAAATTCACCCCTCCACTTT
>NA|TRBV10-2|TRBJ1-5|NA
CASSELAGTMMSNQPQHF
TGCGCCAGCAGTGAGTTGGCGGGAACGATGATGAGCAATCAGCCCCAGCATTTT
>TRBD1|TRBV7-2|TRBJ1-1|NA
CASSPDRDHTEAFF
TGTGCCAGCAGCCCGGACAGGGATCACACTGAAGCTTTCTTT
>TRBD1|TRBV6-6|TRBJ2-1|NA
CASSPTGANNEQFF
TGTGCCAGCAGTCCGACAGGGGCGAACAATGAGCAGTTCTTC
>TRBD2|TRBV7-2|TRBJ2-3|NA
CASSPPTSGTDTQYF
TGTGCCAGCAGCCCGCCGACTAGCGGGACAGATACGCAGTATTTT
>TRBD1|TRBV10-3|TRBJ2-7|NA
CAISTGDLTYEQYF
TGTGCCATCAGCACAGGGGACCTAACCTACGAGCAGTACTTC
>TRBD1|TRBV27|TRBJ1-2|NA
CASSGQGNYGYTF
TGTGCCAGCAGTGGACAGGGTAACTATGGCTACACCTTC
>TRBD1|TRBV6-5|TRBJ2-5|NA
CASTNRGRETQYF
TGTGCCAGCACCAACAGGGGGCGGGAGACCCAGTACTTC
>NA|TRBV5-1|TRBJ1-6|NA
CASSLDRPQGNSPLHF
TGCGCCAGCAGCTTGGACAGGCCCCAAGGGAATTCACCCCTCCACTTT
>TRBD1|TRBV7-2|TRBJ1-6|NA
CASSLSGGNSPLHF
TGTGCCAGCAGCTTATCAGGGGGTAATTCACCCCTCCACTTT
>TRBD2|TRBV6-5|TRBJ2-7|NA
CASSYLGQGGREQYF
TGTGCCAGCAGTTACTTGGGCCAGGGAGGGAGGGAGCAGTACTTC
>NA|TRBV7-9|TRBJ1-1|NA
CASSLFPTTEAFF
TGTGCCAGCAGCTTATTCCCCACTACTGAAGCTTTCTTT
>NA|TRBV6-6|TRBJ1-2|few
CASSYPGGGYGYTF
TGTGCCAGCAGTTACCCCGGGGGGGGCTATGGCTACACCTTC
>NA|TRBV9|TRBJ2-1|NA
CASSVERSGRAEQFF
TGTGCCAGCAGCGTCGAGCGGTCTGGGAGAGCTGAGCAGTTCTTC
>TRBD2|TRBV6-5|TRBJ2-7|NA
CASSLLPGGSYEQYF
TGTGCCAGCAGTCTCCTTCCCGGGGGGTCCTACGAGCAGTACTTC
>NA|TRBV9|TRBJ1-1|NA
CASSSDISNTEAFF
TGTGCCAGCAGCTCGGACATATCGAACACTGAAGCTTTCTTT
>NA|TRBV5-1|TRBJ2-1|NA
CASSLEGNYNEQFF
TGCGCCAGCAGCTTGGAGGGGAATTACAATGAGCAGTTCTTC
>TRBD2|TRBV30|TRBJ2-2|NA
CAWSSKRVAGVWTGELFF
TGTGCCTGGAGTTCCAAAAGGGTAGCGGGGGTTTGGACCGGGGAGCTGTTTTTT
>TRBD1|TRBV7-9|TRBJ2-2|NA
CASSPGQGRVGELFF
TGTGCCAGCAGCCCCGGACAGGGAAGGGTCGGGGAGCTGTTTTTT
>NA|TRBV2|TRBJ2-5|NA
CASSASSGEETQYF
TGTGCCAGCAGTGCCTCGTCAGGGGAAGAGACCCAGTACTTC
>TRBD1|TRBV4-1|TRBJ1-5|NA
CASSPEGQGGQPQHF
TGCGCCAGCAGCCCCGAAGGACAGGGGGGTCAGCCCCAGCATTTT
>TRBD1|TRBV5-6|TRBJ1-6|NA
CASSERTGRSSPLHF
TGTGCCAGCAGCGAAAGGACAGGGCGAAGTTCACCCCTCCACTTT
>TRBD2|TRBV2|TRBJ2-2|once
CASSEQRGGRTGELFF
TGTGCCAGCAGTGAACAGCGGGGGGGCCGAACCGGGGAGCTGTTTTTT
>NA|TRBV7-2|TRBJ2-1|NA
CASSFNSPPKQFF
TGTGCCAGCAGCTTCAACTCCCCGCCCAAGCAGTTCTTC
>TRBD1|TRBV27|TRBJ1-2|NA
CASSLTTGRGYTF
TGTGCCAGCAGTTTGACGACAGGGCGAGGCTACACCTTC
>NA|TRBV6-1|TRBJ2-2|NA
CASSDPTGNTGELFF
TGTGCCAGCAGTGACCCGACAGGGAACACCGGGGAGCTGTTTTTT
>TRBD1|TRBV9|TRBJ1-1|NA
CASSPGQGRVGTEAFF
TGTGCCAGCAGCCCCGGACAGGGACGGGTCGGCACTGAAGCTTTCTTT
>NA|TRBV7-2|TRBJ2-5|NA
CASSLGHAGEGTQYF
TGTGCCAGCAGCTTAGGACACGCCGGGGAAGGGACCCAGTACTTC
>NA|TRBV5-1|TRBJ2-2|NA
CASSLKLTNTGELFF
TGCGCCAGCAGCTTAAAACTTACGAACACCGGGGAGCTGTTTTTT
>TRBD1|TRBV27|TRBJ1-1|NA
CASSTGQGNTEAFF
TGTGCCAGCAGTACTGGACAGGGTAACACTGAAGCTTTCTTT
>NA|TRBV2|TRBJ1-4|few
CASSVRGINEKLFF
TGTGCCAGCAGTGTGCGGGGTATCAATGAAAAACTGTTTTTT
>NA|TRBV5-1|TRBJ2-3|NA
CASSLEGARDTDTQYF
TGCGCCAGCAGCTTGGAGGGGGCGCGGGACACAGATACGCAGTATTTT
>TRBD1|TRBV2|TRBJ2-7|NA
CASSRDRGHEQYF
TGTGCCAGCTCCCGGGACAGGGGACACGAGCAGTACTTC
>TRBD1|TRBV6-4|TRBJ1-6|NA
CASRETGARISPLHF
TGTGCCAGCAGAGAGACAGGGGCTAGAATTTCACCCCTCCACTTT
>TRBD1|TRBV11-3|TRBJ2-1|NA
CASSLRGTGGNEQFF
TGTGCCAGCAGCTTACGAGGGACAGGGGGCAATGAGCAGTTCTTC
>TRBD1|TRBV7-6|TRBJ2-7|NA
CASSLARTGMPKEQYF
TGTGCCAGCAGCTTAGCCAGGACAGGGATGCCTAAGGAGCAGTACTTC
>TRBD2|TRBV7-8|TRBJ2-1|few
CASRRGLAGTYNEQFF
TGTGCCAGCAGACGAGGACTAGCGGGAACCTACAATGAGCAGTTCTTC
>NA|TRBV30|TRBJ1-6|NA
CAWSERQFSPLHF
TGTGCCTGGAGTGAGAGACAGTTTTCACCCCTCCACTTT
>TRBD1|TRBV6-5|TRBJ1-5|NA
CASSFTDRGNQPQHF
TGTGCCAGCAGTTTCACGGACAGGGGGAATCAGCCCCAGCATTTT
>TRBD1|TRBV24-1|TRBJ2-7|NA
CATSDLQGDRGPPHEQYF
TGTGCCACCAGTGATTTGCAAGGTGACAGGGGCCCTCCCCACGAGCAGTACTTC
>TRBD2|TRBV7-2|TRBJ2-1|NA
CASSSSGGLYNEQFF
TGTGCCAGCAGCTCCAGCGGGGGGCTCTACAATGAGCAGTTCTTC
>NA|TRBV6-2/TRBV6-3|TRBJ2-3|NA
CASSYSAGSTDTQYF
TGTGCCAGCAGTTACTCGGCGGGGAGCACAGATACGCAGTATTTT
>NA|TRBV29-1|TRBJ1-1|NA
CSVGGSTEAFF
TGCAGCGTCGGGGGAAGCACTGAAGCTTTCTTT
>NA|TRBV6-1|TRBJ2-7|NA
CASSEPARLYEQYF
TGTGCCAGCAGTGAACCGGCCAGACTCTACGAGCAGTACTTC
>NA|TRBV15|TRBJ1-5|many
CATSRDLAGNQPQHF
TGTGCCACCAGCAGAGATCTGGCAGGGAATCAGCCCCAGCATTTT
>TRBD1|TRBV18|TRBJ2-3|once
CASSPTLTGGNADTQYF
TGTGCCAGCTCACCTACACTGACAGGGGGGAACGCAGATACGCAGTATTTT
>TRBD2|TRBV4-3|TRBJ2-5|NA
CASSHGLAEETQYF
TGCGCCAGCAGCCACGGACTAGCGGAAGAGACCCAGTACTTC
>TRBD2|TRBV30|TRBJ2-5|NA
CAWSGGRAAETQYF
TGTGCCTGGAGTGGCGGGAGGGCCGCGGAGACCCAGTACTTC
>TRBD1|TRBV30|TRBJ1-5|NA
CAWSPGTVNNQPQHF
TGTGCCTGGAGTCCCGGGACAGTCAATAATCAGCCCCAGCATTTT
>TRBD1|TRBV7-9|TRBJ1-1|NA
CASSFGTGGTEAFF
TGTGCCAGCAGTTTCGGGACAGGGGGCACTGAAGCTTTCTTT